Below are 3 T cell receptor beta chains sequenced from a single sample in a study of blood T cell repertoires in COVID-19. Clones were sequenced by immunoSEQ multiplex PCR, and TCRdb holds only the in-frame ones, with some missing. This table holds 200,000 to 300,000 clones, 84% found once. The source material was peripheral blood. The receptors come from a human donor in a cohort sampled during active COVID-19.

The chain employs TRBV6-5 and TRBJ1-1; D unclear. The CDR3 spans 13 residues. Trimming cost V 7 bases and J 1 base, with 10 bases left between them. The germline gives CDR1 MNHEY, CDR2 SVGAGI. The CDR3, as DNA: TGTGCCAGCAACCGGGTCCCGAACACTGAAGCTTTCTTT. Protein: CASNRVPNTEAFF.

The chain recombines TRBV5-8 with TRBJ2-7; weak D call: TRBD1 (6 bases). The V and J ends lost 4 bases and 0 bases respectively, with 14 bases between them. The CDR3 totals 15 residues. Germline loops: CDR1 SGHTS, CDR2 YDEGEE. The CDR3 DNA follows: TGTGCCAGCAGCGCAAGACAGGTCACCTCCTACGAGCAGTACTTC. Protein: CASSARQVTSYEQYF.

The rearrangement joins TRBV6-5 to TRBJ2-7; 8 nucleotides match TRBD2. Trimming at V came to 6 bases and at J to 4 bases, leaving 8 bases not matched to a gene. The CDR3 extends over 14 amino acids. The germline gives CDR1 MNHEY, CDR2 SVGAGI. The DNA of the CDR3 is TGTGCCAGCAGGGATCGACTAGCGAGGTACGAGCAGTACTTC. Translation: CASRDRLARYEQYF.